The sequence of this T cell receptor (beta chain) was determined in a study of CD8 T cells in ankylosing spondylitis (dated by TCRdb to between 2016 and 2019). Broadly, across the study: The study set out to find disease-linked TCR variants by profiling T cell receptor beta repertoires in ankylosing spondylitis patients and healthy donors. In total, the full study cohort was made up of 95 to 110 healthy donors and some 26 ankylosing spondylitis patients. Samples of peripheral blood were taken, and for ankylosing spondylitis patients, synovial fluid was collected as well. Broad study findings and their caveats: In peripheral blood, the disease-linked clones were found at relatively low frequencies and had a CD8+ phenotype. A TCR beta motif of several highly homologous amino acid variants appeared characteristic of blood from ankylosing spondylitis patients. The disease-linked clones were reported to be significantly enriched in matched synovial fluid samples from ankylosing spondylitis patients. Some of the motif variants had been reported before in the synovial fluid and blood of reactive arthritis patients, a finding that suggests common disease-initiation mechanisms.

From its cysteine to its phenylalanine, the CDR3 spans 15 amino acids. Of the read, only the CDR3 DNA is kept; its 45 bases are in frame from base 1. From a lookup of the germline V gene, CDR1 and CDR2 are SGHRS and YFSETQ. V loses 2 bases, J loses 2 bases, and the germline ends lie 12 bases apart. This sample was sequenced with an Illumina HiSeq 2500. TCR beta libraries were prepared by quantitative 5'-RACE with molecular barcodes. Turning to the authors' computational methods: A new computational method, built on a probabilistic model of VDJ rearrangement, was used to identify disease-linked TCR variants. TCRdb applied fastp at Q25 and MiXCR to the public reads, then kept only in-frame beta chains. Identical CDR3 protein sequences are pooled into one entry, listed with their most common genes and DNA. What appears here as the V and J calls and clone size reflects TCRdb's work, not the paper's. The sample table records hundreds of thousands of distinct CDR3 sequences; approximately 12% of these occur just once. Roughly 0.51% of the sample goes to the ten largest clones.

A word on this clonotype: The clone's antigen remains unknown. Qualities for individual bases were not recorded, and no much larger clone is one base off.

The TCR originated in a male donor with ankylosing spondylitis. The chain couples TRBV5-1 to TRBJ2-3; the best D guess is TRBD1, with 5 bases matching. The sequenced sample was blood, either unsorted or a sorted T cell fraction (not recorded which). The CDR3 protein sequence reads: CASSLQVLNTDTQYF. The nucleotides read TGCGCCAGCAGCTTACAGGTTTTAAACACAGATACGCAGTATTTT.